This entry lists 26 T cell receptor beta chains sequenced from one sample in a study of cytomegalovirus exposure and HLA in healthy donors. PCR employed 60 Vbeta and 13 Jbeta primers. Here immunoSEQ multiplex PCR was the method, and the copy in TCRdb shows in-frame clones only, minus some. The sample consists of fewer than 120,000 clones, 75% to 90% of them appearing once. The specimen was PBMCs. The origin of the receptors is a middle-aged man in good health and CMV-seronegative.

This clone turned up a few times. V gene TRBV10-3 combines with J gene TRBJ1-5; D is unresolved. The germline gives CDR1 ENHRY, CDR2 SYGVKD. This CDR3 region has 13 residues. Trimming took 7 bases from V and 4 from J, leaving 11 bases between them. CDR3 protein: CAITGDVNQPQHF. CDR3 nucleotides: TGTGCCATCACCGGAGATGTAAATCAGCCCCAGCATTTT.

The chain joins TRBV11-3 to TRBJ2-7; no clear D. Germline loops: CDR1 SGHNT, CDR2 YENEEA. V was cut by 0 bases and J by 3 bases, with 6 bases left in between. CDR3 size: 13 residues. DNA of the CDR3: TGTGCCAGCAGCTTAGACCCAAACTACGAGCAGTACTTC. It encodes CASSLDPNYEQYF.

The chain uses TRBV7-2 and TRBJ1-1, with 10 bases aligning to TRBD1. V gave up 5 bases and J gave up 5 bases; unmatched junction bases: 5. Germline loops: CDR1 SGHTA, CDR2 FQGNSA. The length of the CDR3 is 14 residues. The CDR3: CASSIRQGATEAFF. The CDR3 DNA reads TGTGCCAGCAGCATCCGACAGGGGGCTACTGAAGCTTTCTTT.

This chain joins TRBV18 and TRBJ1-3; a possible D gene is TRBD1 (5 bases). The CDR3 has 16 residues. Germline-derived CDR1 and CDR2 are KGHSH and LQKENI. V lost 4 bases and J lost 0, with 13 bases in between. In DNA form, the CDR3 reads TGTGCCAGCTCACTCACTACAGGTAGCTCTGGAAACACCATATATTTT. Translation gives CASSLTTGSSGNTIYF.

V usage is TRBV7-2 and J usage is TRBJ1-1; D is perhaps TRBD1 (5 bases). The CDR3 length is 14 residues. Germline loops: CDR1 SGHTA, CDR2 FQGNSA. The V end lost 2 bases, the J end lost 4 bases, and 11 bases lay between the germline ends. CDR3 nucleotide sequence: TGTGCCAGCAGCTTACTCGGGGGGAGCACTGAAGCTTTCTTT. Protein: CASSLLGGSTEAFF. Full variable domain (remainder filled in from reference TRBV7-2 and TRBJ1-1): GAGVSQSPSNKVTEKGKDVELRCDPISGHTALYWYRQSLGQGLEFLIYFQGNSAPDKSGLPSDRFSAERTGGSVSTLTIQRTQQEDSAVYLCASSLLGGSTEAFFGQGTRLTVV.

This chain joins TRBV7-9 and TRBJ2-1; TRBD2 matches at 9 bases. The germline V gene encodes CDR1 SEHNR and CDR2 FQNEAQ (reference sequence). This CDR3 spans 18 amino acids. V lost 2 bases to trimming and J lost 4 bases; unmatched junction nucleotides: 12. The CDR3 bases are TGTGCCAGCAGCTTATCGACCTCGGCGGGGGGGCTTTACAATGAGCAGTTCTTC. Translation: CASSLSTSAGGLYNEQFF.

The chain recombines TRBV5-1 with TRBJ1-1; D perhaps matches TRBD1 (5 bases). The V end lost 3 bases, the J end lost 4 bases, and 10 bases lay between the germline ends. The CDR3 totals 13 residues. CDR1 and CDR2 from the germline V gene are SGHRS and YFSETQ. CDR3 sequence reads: CASSSQGTTEAFF. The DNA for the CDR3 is TGCGCCAGCAGCTCGCAGGGTACCACTGAAGCTTTCTTT.

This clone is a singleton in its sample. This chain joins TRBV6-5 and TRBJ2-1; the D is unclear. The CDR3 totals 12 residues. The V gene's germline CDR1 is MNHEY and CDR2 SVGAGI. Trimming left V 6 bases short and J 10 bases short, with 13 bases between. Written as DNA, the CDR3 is TGTGCCAGCAGAGACTTCTTGAACGAGCAGTTCTTC. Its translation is CASRDFLNEQFF.

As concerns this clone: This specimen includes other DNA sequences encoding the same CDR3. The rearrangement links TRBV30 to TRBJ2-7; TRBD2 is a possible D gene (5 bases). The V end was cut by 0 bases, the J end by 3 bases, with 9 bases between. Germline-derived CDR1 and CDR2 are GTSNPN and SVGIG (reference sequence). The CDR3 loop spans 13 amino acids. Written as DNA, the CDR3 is TGTGCCTGGAGTGTAGGAGGAGGCTACGAGCAGTACTTC. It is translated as CAWSVGGGYEQYF.

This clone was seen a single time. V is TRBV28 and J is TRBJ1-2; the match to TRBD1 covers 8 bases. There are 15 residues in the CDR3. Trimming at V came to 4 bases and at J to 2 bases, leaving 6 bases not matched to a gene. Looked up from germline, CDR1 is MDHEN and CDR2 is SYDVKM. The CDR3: CASSSRTGINYGYTF. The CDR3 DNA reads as TGTGCCAGCAGTTCCCGGACAGGGATAAACTATGGCTACACCTTC.

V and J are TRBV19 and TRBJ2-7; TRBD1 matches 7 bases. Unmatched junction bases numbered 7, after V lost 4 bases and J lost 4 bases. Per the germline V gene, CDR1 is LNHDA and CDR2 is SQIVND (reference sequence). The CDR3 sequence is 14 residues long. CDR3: CASSTRQGGYEQYF. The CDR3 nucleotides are TGTGCCAGTAGTACCCGACAGGGCGGGTACGAGCAGTACTTC.

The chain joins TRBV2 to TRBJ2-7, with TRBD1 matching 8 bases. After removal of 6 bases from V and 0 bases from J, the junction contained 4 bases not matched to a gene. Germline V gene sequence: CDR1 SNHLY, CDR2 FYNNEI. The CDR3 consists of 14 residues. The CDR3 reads CASRRDRTSYEQYF. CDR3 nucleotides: TGTGCCAGCAGACGGGACAGGACCTCCTACGAGCAGTACTTC. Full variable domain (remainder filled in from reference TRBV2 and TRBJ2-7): EPEVTQTPSHQVTQMGQEVILRCVPISNHLYFYWYRQILGQKVEFLVSFYNNEISEKSEIFDDQFSVERPDGSNFTLKIRSTKLEDSAMYFCASRRDRTSYEQYFGPGTRLTVT.

The DNA for the CDR3 is TGTGCCAGCAGCTTACGGACAGGGGTTCAAGAGACCCAGTACTTC. Its translation is CASSLRTGVQETQYF. The chain combines TRBV13 with TRBJ2-5, with 9 nucleotides matching TRBD1. Trimming cost V 2 bases and J 2 bases; bases outside gene matches: 3. The CDR3 length is 15 residues. Germline loops: CDR1 PRHDT, CDR2 FYEKMQ (reference sequence).

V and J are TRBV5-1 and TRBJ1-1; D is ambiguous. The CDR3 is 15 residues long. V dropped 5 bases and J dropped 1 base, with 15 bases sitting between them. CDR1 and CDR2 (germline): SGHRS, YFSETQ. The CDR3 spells CASREAPLANTEAFF. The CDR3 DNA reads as TGCGCCAGCAGGGAGGCCCCCCTGGCGAACACTGAAGCTTTCTTT.

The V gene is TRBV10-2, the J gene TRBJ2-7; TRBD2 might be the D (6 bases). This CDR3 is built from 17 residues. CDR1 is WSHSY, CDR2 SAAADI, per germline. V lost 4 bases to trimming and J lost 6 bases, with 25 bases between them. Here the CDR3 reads CASSVKSAGGAKSEQYF. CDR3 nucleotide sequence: TGCGCCAGCAGTGTCAAATCAGCGGGTGGGGCTAAGAGCGAGCAGTACTTC.

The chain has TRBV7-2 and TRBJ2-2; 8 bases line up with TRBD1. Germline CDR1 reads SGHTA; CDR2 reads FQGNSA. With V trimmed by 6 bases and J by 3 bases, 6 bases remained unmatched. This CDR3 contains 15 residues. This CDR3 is CASRSQGAYTGELFF. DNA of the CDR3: TGTGCCAGCAGAAGCCAGGGGGCCTACACCGGGGAGCTGTTTTTT.

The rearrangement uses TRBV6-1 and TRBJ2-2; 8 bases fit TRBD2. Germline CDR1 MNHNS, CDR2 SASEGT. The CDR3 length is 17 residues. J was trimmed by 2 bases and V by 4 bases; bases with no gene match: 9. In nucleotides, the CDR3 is TGTGCCAGCAGTGTTCTACCGGGGGGGGCAAACACCGGGGAGCTGTTTTTT. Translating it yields CASSVLPGGANTGELFF.

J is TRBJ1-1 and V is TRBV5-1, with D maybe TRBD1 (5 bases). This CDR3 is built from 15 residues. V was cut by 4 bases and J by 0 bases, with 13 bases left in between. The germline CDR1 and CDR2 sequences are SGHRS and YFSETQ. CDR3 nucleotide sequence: TGCGCCAGCAGCCCCGTGGGGACTTTGAACACTGAAGCTTTCTTT. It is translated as CASSPVGTLNTEAFF. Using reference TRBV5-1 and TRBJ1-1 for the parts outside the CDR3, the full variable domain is KAGVTQTPRYLIKTRGQQVTLSCSPISGHRSVSWYQQTPGQGLQFLFEYFSETQRNKGNFPGRFSGRQFSNSRSEMNVSTLELGDSALYLCASSPVGTLNTEAFFGQGTRLTVV.

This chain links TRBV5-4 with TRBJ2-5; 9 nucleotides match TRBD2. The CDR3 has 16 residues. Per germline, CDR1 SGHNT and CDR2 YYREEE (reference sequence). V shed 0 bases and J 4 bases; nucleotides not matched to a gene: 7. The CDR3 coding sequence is TGTGCCAGCAGCTTGGGACTAGCGGTTTTAGGAGAGACCCAGTACTTC. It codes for CASSLGLAVLGETQYF.

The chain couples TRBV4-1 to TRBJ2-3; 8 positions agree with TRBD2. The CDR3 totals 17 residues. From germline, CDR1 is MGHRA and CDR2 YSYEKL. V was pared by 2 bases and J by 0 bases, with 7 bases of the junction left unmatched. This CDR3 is CASSQSSAGVSTDTQYF. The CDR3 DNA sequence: TGCGCCAGCAGCCAATCCTCAGCGGGGGTCAGCACAGATACGCAGTATTTT.

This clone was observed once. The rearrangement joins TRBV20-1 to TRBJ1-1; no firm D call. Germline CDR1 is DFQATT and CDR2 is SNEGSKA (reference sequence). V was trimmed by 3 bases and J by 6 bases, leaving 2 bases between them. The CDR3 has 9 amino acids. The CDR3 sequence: CSASSEAFF. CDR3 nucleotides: TGCAGTGCTAGCTCTGAAGCTTTCTTT.

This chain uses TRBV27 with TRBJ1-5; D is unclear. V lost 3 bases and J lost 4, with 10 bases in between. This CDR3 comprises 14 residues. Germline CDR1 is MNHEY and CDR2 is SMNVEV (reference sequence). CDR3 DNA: TGTGCCAGCAGTTTGAGAGGGCTAAATCAGCCCCAGCATTTT. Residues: CASSLRGLNQPQHF.

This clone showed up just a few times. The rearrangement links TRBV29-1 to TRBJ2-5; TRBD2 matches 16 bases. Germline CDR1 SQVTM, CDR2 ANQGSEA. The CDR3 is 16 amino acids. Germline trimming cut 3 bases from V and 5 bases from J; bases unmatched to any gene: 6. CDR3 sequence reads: CSVEGLAGGPRETQYF. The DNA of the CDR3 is TGCAGCGTTGAGGGACTAGCGGGGGGGCCGAGGGAGACCCAGTACTTC. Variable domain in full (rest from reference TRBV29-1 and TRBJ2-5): SAVISQKPSRDICQRGTSLTIQCQVDSQVTMMFWYRQQPGQSLTLIATANQGSEATYESGFVIDKFPISRPNLTFSTLTVSNMSPEDSSIYLCSVEGLAGGPRETQYFGPGTRLLVL.

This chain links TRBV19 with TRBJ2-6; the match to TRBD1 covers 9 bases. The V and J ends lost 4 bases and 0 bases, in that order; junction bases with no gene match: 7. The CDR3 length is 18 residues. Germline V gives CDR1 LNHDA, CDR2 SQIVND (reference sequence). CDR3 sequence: CASSNLDRGNSGANVLTF. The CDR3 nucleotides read TGTGCCAGTAGTAACCTGGACAGGGGAAACTCTGGGGCCAACGTCCTGACTTTC.

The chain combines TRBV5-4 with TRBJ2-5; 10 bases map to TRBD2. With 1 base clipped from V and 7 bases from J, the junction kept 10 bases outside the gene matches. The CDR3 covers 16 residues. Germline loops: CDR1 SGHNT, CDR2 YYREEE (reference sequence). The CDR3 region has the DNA TGTGCCAGCAGCTTGAGGAGCGGGGGGGGCCGGGGGACCCAGTACTTC. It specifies CASSLRSGGGRGTQYF.

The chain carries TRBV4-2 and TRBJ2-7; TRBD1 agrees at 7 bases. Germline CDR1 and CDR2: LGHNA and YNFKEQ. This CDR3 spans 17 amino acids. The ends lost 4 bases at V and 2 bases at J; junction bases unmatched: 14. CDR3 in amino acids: CASSPGLSGTVAYEQYF. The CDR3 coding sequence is TGTGCCAGCAGCCCGGGCCTCTCCGGGACAGTAGCCTACGAGCAGTACTTC.